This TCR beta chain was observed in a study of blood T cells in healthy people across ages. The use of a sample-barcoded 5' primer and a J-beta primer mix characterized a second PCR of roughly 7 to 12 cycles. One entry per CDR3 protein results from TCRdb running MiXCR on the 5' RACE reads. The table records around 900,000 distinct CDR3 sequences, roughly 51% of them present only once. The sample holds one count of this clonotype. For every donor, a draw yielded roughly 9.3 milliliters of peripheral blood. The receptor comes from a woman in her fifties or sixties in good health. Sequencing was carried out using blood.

The CDR3 sequence is CASSQAEVSLFPQYF. The CDR3 DNA sequence: TGCGCCAGCAGCCAAGCTGAGGTCAGCCTATTCCCTCAGTACTTC. V usage is TRBV4-1 and J usage is TRBJ2-4; no definite D call. Per the germline V gene, CDR1 is MGHRA and CDR2 is YSYEKL. The V gene lost 1 base and the J gene lost 12 bases, with 19 bases spanning the gap. The CDR3 has 15 residues.